The clone carrying this T cell receptor (beta chain) has only a few counts. Its antigen is undetermined. TCRdb called the 5' RACE reads again in MiXCR, with one record for every CDR3 protein. Of some 8,000 distinct CDR3 sequences in the sample, 40% to 60% were seen once. Study-level findings and limits: Tumor memory CD4+ T cell TCR gene usage was found to cluster with blood and lymph node memory CD4+ cells and with lymph node naive CD4+ cells.

The CDR3 covers 12 residues. Trimming at V came to 6 bases and at J to 7 bases, leaving 8 bases not matched to a gene. Germline V CDR1 and CDR2: SQVTM, ANQGSEA. Source material: memory CD4+ T cells sorted from a lymph node. As for subset: memory CD4+ T cells, CD4+CD45RO+CD25-. This TCR was sampled from a female donor with breast cancer. V usage is TRBV29-1 and J usage is TRBJ1-1; 7 bases align to TRBD1. CDR3 region: CSVGGQQLEAFF. DNA of the CDR3: TGCAGCGTAGGGGGACAGCAACTTGAAGCTTTCTTT. Supplemented by reference TRBV29-1 and TRBJ1-1, the full variable domain reads SAVISQKPSRDICQRGTSLTIQCQVDSQVTMMFWYRQQPGQSLTLIATANQGSEATYESGFVIDKFPISRPNLTFSTLTVSNMSPEDSSIYLCSVGGQQLEAFFGQGTRLTVV.